This is a list of T cell receptor beta chains from one sample in a study of blood T cell repertoires in COVID-19. The data were produced by immunoSEQ multiplex PCR, yet TCRdb's version contains in-frame clones alone and is incomplete. The table shows 250,000 to 400,000 clones, with about nine tenths occurring only once. Sequencing input: peripheral blood. The source of these receptors is a man aged 45-60 years with active or convalescent COVID-19. Both conserved end residues are part of each CDR3. Each record gives: D gene, clone size, J gene, V gene, CDR3 protein, CDR3 DNA. D genes are given only for firm matches. Only part of the rows carry a size: once, few, many, or a class if the clone is expanded.

d_call: TRBD1
clone_size: -
j_call: TRBJ1-2
v_call: TRBV2
cdr3_aa: CASSERKTGRPLYGYTF
cdr3_nt: TGTGCCAGCAGTGAACGGAAGACAGGGAGGCCCCTTTATGGCTACACCTTC

d_call: -
clone_size: -
j_call: TRBJ2-3
v_call: TRBV7-3
cdr3_aa: CASSLVRGNTQYF
cdr3_nt: TGTGCCAGCAGCTTAGTCCGGGGAAATACGCAGTATTTT

d_call: TRBD2
clone_size: -
j_call: TRBJ2-3
v_call: TRBV6-6
cdr3_aa: CASSYPTSARRDTQYF
cdr3_nt: TGTGCCAGCAGTTACCCTACTAGCGCTCGGCGAGATACGCAGTATTTT

d_call: TRBD1
clone_size: -
j_call: TRBJ2-1
v_call: TRBV29-1
cdr3_aa: CSVVRDSVNEQFF
cdr3_nt: TGCAGCGTTGTCCGGGACAGTGTCAATGAGCAGTTCTTC

d_call: TRBD2
clone_size: -
j_call: TRBJ2-1
v_call: TRBV5-1
cdr3_aa: CASSILAGGPFLEQFF
cdr3_nt: TGCGCCAGCAGCATTCTAGCGGGAGGGCCTTTTCTTGAGCAGTTCTTC

d_call: -
clone_size: -
j_call: TRBJ1-1
v_call: TRBV18
cdr3_aa: CASSPPNGQGNTEAFF
cdr3_nt: TGTGCCAGCTCACCACCGAATGGGCAGGGGAACACTGAAGCTTTCTTT

d_call: TRBD1
clone_size: -
j_call: TRBJ2-7
v_call: TRBV4-3
cdr3_aa: CASSIAGGSSEQYF
cdr3_nt: TGCGCCAGCAGCATCGCAGGGGGTAGTTCCGAGCAGTACTTC

d_call: -
clone_size: once
j_call: TRBJ1-1
v_call: TRBV10-1
cdr3_aa: CASAGAMNTEAFF
cdr3_nt: TGCGCCAGCGCGGGGGCTATGAACACTGAAGCTTTCTTT

d_call: TRBD1
clone_size: -
j_call: TRBJ1-4
v_call: TRBV24-1
cdr3_aa: CATSDGPDREAEKLFF
cdr3_nt: TGTGCCACCAGTGATGGGCCTGACAGGGAGGCTGAAAAACTGTTTTTT

d_call: TRBD2
clone_size: -
j_call: TRBJ2-3
v_call: TRBV5-4
cdr3_aa: CASSLERGAPGTQYF
cdr3_nt: TGTGCCAGCAGTTTGGAGCGGGGGGCCCCAGGTACGCAGTATTTT

d_call: TRBD1
clone_size: -
j_call: TRBJ1-1
v_call: TRBV28
cdr3_aa: CASSDRGRVTEAFF
cdr3_nt: TGTGCCAGCAGTGACAGGGGGCGTGTCACTGAAGCTTTCTTT

d_call: TRBD2
clone_size: -
j_call: TRBJ2-1
v_call: TRBV2
cdr3_aa: CASSGEGNNEQFF
cdr3_nt: TGTGCCAGCAGTGGGGAGGGTAACAATGAGCAGTTCTTC

d_call: -
clone_size: -
j_call: TRBJ2-3
v_call: TRBV3-1/TRBV3-2
cdr3_aa: CASTQMGGDTQYF
cdr3_nt: TGTGCCAGCACCCAAATGGGGGGAGATACGCAGTATTTT

d_call: TRBD2
clone_size: -
j_call: TRBJ2-1
v_call: TRBV4-2
cdr3_aa: CASSPRGSGGLYNEQFF
cdr3_nt: TGTGCCAGCAGCCCAAGGGGTAGCGGGGGCCTATACAATGAGCAGTTCTTC

d_call: TRBD2
clone_size: -
j_call: TRBJ2-1
v_call: TRBV11-2
cdr3_aa: CASSLGASGSSYNEQFF
cdr3_nt: TGTGCCAGCAGCTTAGGGGCCAGCGGGAGCTCCTACAATGAGCAGTTCTTC

d_call: -
clone_size: -
j_call: TRBJ1-1
v_call: TRBV2
cdr3_aa: CASIAGQSNTEAFF
cdr3_nt: TGTGCCAGCATAGCGGGTCAGTCGAACACTGAAGCTTTCTTT

d_call: -
clone_size: once
j_call: TRBJ1-5
v_call: TRBV6-5
cdr3_aa: CASSYSPLGGDTQHF
cdr3_nt: TGTGCCAGCAGTTACTCCCCCCTGGGGGGGGATACCCAGCATTTT

d_call: -
clone_size: -
j_call: TRBJ2-1
v_call: TRBV10-3
cdr3_aa: CAISPTGTYTYNEQFF
cdr3_nt: TGTGCCATCAGCCCTACCGGGACATATACCTACAATGAGCAGTTCTTC

d_call: TRBD2
clone_size: -
j_call: TRBJ2-2
v_call: TRBV29-1
cdr3_aa: CSVEGSSGVSGELFF
cdr3_nt: TGCAGCGTTGAGGGGTCAAGCGGGGTCTCCGGGGAGCTGTTTTTT

d_call: -
clone_size: few
j_call: TRBJ1-5
v_call: TRBV6-5
cdr3_aa: CASRPGQYSNQPQHF
cdr3_nt: TGTGCCAGCAGACCGGGACAATATAGCAATCAGCCCCAGCATTTT

d_call: -
clone_size: -
j_call: TRBJ1-1
v_call: TRBV6-5
cdr3_aa: CASSPKRIPEAFF
cdr3_nt: TGTGCCAGCAGTCCTAAGAGGATCCCTGAAGCTTTCTTT

d_call: TRBD2
clone_size: -
j_call: TRBJ2-3
v_call: TRBV6-2/TRBV6-3
cdr3_aa: CASSWTSGDPDTQYF
cdr3_nt: TGTGCCAGCAGTTGGACTAGCGGGGACCCCGATACGCAGTATTTT